These T cell receptor beta chains were read from a single sample in a study of T cells in Graves' hyperthyroidism and ophthalmopathy. Each CDR3 protein gets one entry after TCRdb re-called the multiplex PCR reads with MiXCR. The profile covers roughly 380,000 distinct CDR3 sequences, with less than 20% appearing a single time and about 14% taken by the ten largest. Sequencing used blood. Source of these receptors: a woman in her forties with Graves' ophthalmopathy. Both conserved end residues are part of each CDR3. The D gene is left open where the match is weak. Clone size is given for some rows only: seen once, a few or many times, or a class if the clone is expanded.

V,size,D,J,DNA,CDR3
TRBV28,many,NA,TRBJ1-2,TGTGCCAGCAGTACCTCTGACGGACGCTATGGCTACACCTTC,CASSTSDGRYGYTF
TRBV28,NA,NA,TRBJ1-6,TGTGCCAGCAGTTTGCAGGGTGGCTCACCCCTCCACTTT,CASSLQGGSPLHF
TRBV15,many,NA,TRBJ2-2,TGTGCCACCAGCAGGGACTTCACCGGGGAGCTGTTTTTT,CATSRDFTGELFF
TRBV11-3,few,NA,TRBJ2-7,TGTGCCAGCAGCTTAGATGGGGCGGGGACGGACGAGCAGTACTTC,CASSLDGAGTDEQYF
TRBV13,many,NA,TRBJ2-7,TGTGCCAGCAGCTTACACAGGACCTACGAGCAGTACTTC,CASSLHRTYEQYF
TRBV7-6,NA,NA,TRBJ2-7,TGTGCCAGCAGCTTAGATGGACAGCCATACTACGAGCAGTACTTC,CASSLDGQPYYEQYF
TRBV6-2/TRBV6-3,NA,TRBD2,TRBJ2-2,TGTGCCAGCAGTTACACAGAACTAGCGGGAGGGCCTTACACCGGGGAGCTGTTTTTT,CASSYTELAGGPYTGELFF
TRBV18,NA,TRBD1,TRBJ2-7,TGTGCCAGCTCACCTCCGGGACAGGGCTACGAGCAGCACTTC,CASSPPGQGYEQHF
TRBV12-3/TRBV12-4,NA,TRBD1,TRBJ2-5,TGTGCCAGCAGTCCAAAGGGGGCTCGGGAAGAGACCCAGTACTTC,CASSPKGAREETQYF
TRBV28,many,NA,TRBJ2-7,TGTGCCAGCAGTTTGATAGGGATGTACGAGCAGTACTTC,CASSLIGMYEQYF
TRBV20-1,many,NA,TRBJ2-5,TGCAGTGCTAGTGGCGCTGGGGCAGGAGAGACCCAGTACTTC,CSASGAGAGETQYF
TRBV6-5,many,NA,TRBJ2-7,TGTGCCAGCAGTTACACTCCCGGGGACACCGCCTACGAGCAGTACTTC,CASSYTPGDTAYEQYF
TRBV10-1,many,NA,TRBJ1-2,TGCGCCAGCTGGGACGGAAACTATGGCTACACCTTC,CASWDGNYGYTF
TRBV3-1,many,NA,TRBJ2-7,TGTGCCAGCAGCCAGGGACTCTCCTACGAGCAGTACTTC,CASSQGLSYEQYF
TRBV6-2/TRBV6-3,many,NA,TRBJ2-3,TGTGCCAGCAGTTACGGGCGGGGGCCCACAGATACGCAGTATTTT,CASSYGRGPTDTQYF
TRBV20-1,NA,TRBD2,TRBJ2-5,TGCAGTGCTAGGACTAGCGCCCTACCAGGGACCCAGTACTTC,CSARTSALPGTQYF
TRBV24-1,many,NA,TRBJ1-2,TGTGCCACCTCTGCCGGGGCGGGCTACACCTTC,CATSAGAGYTF
TRBV7-8,few,NA,TRBJ2-6,TGTGCCAGCAGCTTAGTTCCAGGGGCCAACGACCTGACTTTC,CASSLVPGANDLTF
TRBV4-2,many,TRBD2,TRBJ2-2,TGTGCCAGCAGCACCCGGACTAGCCCTAACACCGGGGAGCTGTTTTTT,CASSTRTSPNTGELFF
TRBV11-2,many,TRBD1,TRBJ1-1,TGTGCCAGCAGCCCGTACAGGGGGCTGAACACTGAAGCTTTCTTT,CASSPYRGLNTEAFF
TRBV25-1,NA,TRBD1,TRBJ1-1,TGTGCCAGCAGTGCAGGACAGGGGGCGAAGTCTGAAGCTTTCTTT,CASSAGQGAKSEAFF
TRBV29-1,many,TRBD2,TRBJ2-7,TGCAGCGTTACTAGCGGGAGAAACGAGCAGTACTTC,CSVTSGRNEQYF
TRBV11-3,many,NA,TRBJ2-2,TGTGCCAGCAGCAACAAACAGGGACCCGGGGAGCTGTTTTTT,CASSNKQGPGELFF
TRBV10-3,many,NA,TRBJ1-2,TGTGCCATCAGTGAAACCAACTATGGCTACACCTTC,CAISETNYGYTF
TRBV6-5,many,NA,TRBJ1-1,TGTGCCAGCCCCGCCTCCACTGAAGCTTTCTTT,CASPASTEAFF
TRBV19,many,NA,TRBJ1-5,TGTGCCAGTAGTGGAGGGGGTCAATTGGGCAATCAGTCCCAGCATTTT,CASSGGGQLGNQSQHF
TRBV10-3,many,NA,TRBJ1-1,TGTGCCATCAGGGGTGGGAGCACTGAAGCTTTCTTT,CAIRGGSTEAFF
TRBV18,NA,NA,TRBJ1-1,TGTGCCAGCTCACCACGAGTTGGGAGCACTGAAGCTTTCTTT,CASSPRVGSTEAFF
TRBV11-2,many,TRBD2,TRBJ2-7,TGTGCCAGCAGCTGGGGACTAGCGGGGAGGGAGCAGTACTTC,CASSWGLAGREQYF
TRBV19,NA,NA,TRBJ2-7,TGTGCCAGTAGTTCCCCAGGCGGGACACCCTCCTACGAGCAGTACTTC,CASSSPGGTPSYEQYF
TRBV5-1,many,NA,TRBJ2-7,TGCGCCAGCAGCTTGGGGCCCTCCTCCCAATACGAGCAGTACTTC,CASSLGPSSQYEQYF
TRBV5-1,few,NA,TRBJ2-2,TGCGCCAGCATCCAAAATCCGGGAGCCGCGAACACCGGGGAGCTGTTTTTT,CASIQNPGAANTGELFF
TRBV5-6,many,TRBD2,TRBJ2-7,TGTGCCAGCAGCCCCTCCCTGGGACTAGCAAACCGCGAGCAGTACTTC,CASSPSLGLANREQYF
TRBV5-1,many,NA,TRBJ2-7,TGCGCCAGCAGCTTTGGGGTCAACGAGCAGTACTTC,CASSFGVNEQYF
TRBV30,many,NA,TRBJ2-2,TGTGCCTGGAGTGTACCTGGTGGTGGGCGGTACACCGGGGAGCTGTTTTTT,CAWSVPGGGRYTGELFF
TRBV15,many,TRBD1,TRBJ2-4,TGTGCCACCAGCAGTGGGGACAGAAACATTCAGTACTTC,CATSSGDRNIQYF
TRBV6-1,many,NA,TRBJ1-3,TGTGCCAGCAGTCAAGAGTACCGGGGCTCTGGAAACACCATATATTTT,CASSQEYRGSGNTIYF
TRBV7-8,many,NA,TRBJ1-1,TGTGCCAGCAGCTGGGGGACCTCTGAAGCTTTCTTT,CASSWGTSEAFF
TRBV27,many,NA,TRBJ1-5,TGTGCCAGCAGTTTAAATGGAGGTCAGCCCCAGCATTTT,CASSLNGGQPQHF
TRBV12-3/TRBV12-4,many,NA,TRBJ2-2,TGTGCCAGCAGTTTAGGTGGGGCCGGAAACACCGGGGAGCTGTTTTTT,CASSLGGAGNTGELFF
TRBV7-2,many,NA,TRBJ1-5,TGTGCCAGCAGCTCGGATTGGACAGGCAATCAGCCCCAGCATTTT,CASSSDWTGNQPQHF
TRBV6-2/TRBV6-3,medium-sized,TRBD1,TRBJ2-7,TGTGCCAGCAGTTACGGGACAGGATTCTACGAGCAGTACTTC,CASSYGTGFYEQYF
TRBV30,many,NA,TRBJ1-5,TGTGCCTGGAGTGTATCGGGGGGCACTCAGCCCCAGCATTTT,CAWSVSGGTQPQHF
TRBV28,many,TRBD2,TRBJ2-7,TGTGCCAGCAGTTCCTATAGACTAGCGGATAGCTCCTACGAGCAGTACTTC,CASSSYRLADSSYEQYF
TRBV19,many,TRBD1,TRBJ2-7,TGTGCCAGTAGTCCGTCGGGACAGGGGGCGTCCGAGCAGTACTTC,CASSPSGQGASEQYF